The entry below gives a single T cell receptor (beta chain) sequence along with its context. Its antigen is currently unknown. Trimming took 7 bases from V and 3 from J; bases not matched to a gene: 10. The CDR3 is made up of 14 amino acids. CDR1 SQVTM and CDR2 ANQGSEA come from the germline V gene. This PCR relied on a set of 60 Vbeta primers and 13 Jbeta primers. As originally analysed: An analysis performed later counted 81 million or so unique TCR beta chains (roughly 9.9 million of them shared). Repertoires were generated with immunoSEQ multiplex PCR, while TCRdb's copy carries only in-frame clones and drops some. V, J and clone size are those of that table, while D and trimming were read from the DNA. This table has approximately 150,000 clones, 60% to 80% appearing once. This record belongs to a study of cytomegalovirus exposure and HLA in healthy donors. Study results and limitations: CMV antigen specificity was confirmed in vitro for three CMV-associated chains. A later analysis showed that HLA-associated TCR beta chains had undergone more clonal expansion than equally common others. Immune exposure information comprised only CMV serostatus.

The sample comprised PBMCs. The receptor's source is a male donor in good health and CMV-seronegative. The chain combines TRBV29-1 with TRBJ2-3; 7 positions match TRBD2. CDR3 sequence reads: CSGGGIGSTDTQYF. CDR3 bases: TGCAGCGGGGGGGGGATCGGATCGACAGATACGCAGTATTTT.